The text below deals with one T cell receptor (beta chain). The protocol was immunoSEQ multiplex PCR, while the TCRdb copy is restricted to in-frame clones and leaves out a portion. The table records 350,000 to 600,000 clones, roughly 87% of them present only once. Regarding treatment: 19 received Ad26.COV2.S at low or high dose, single or two shots; 5 received placebo; per-sample allocation not given. Sampling was done on day 63 after the first vaccine or placebo injection. The data originate from a study of Ad26.COV2.S vaccination and SARS-CoV-2 variants. Germline CDR1 and CDR2: LNHDA and SQIVND (reference sequence). The V end lost 6 bases, the J end lost 4 bases, and 15 bases lay between the germline ends. The CDR3 is 14 residues long.

The sample consisted of peripheral blood, taken in a trial of Ad26.COV2.S vaccine versus placebo. The TCR sequence derives from a person between 18 and 65 years old who received the Ad26.COV2.S COVID-19 vaccine or a placebo. This sequence joins TRBV19 and TRBJ1-1; the D gene is possibly TRBD1 (5 bases). The CDR3 DNA reads as TGTGCCAGTAGGGCGCCAGGGACCGCCACTGAAGCTTTCTTT. This translates into CASRAPGTATEAFF.